A selection of T cell receptor beta chains follows, all from one sample in a study of blood T cell repertoires in COVID-19. TCRdb's table, derived via immunoSEQ multiplex PCR, lists solely in-frame clones and lacks some. The profile shows a few hundred thousand clones, 80% to 90% of them singletons. Material: peripheral blood. The receptors come from a woman aged 40 to 50 who had recovered from COVID-19. Each CDR3 is given with its conserved first and last residue. A D gene is named only where the DNA matches it firmly. Not all rows give a size; the values are once, few, many and, for expanded clones, a class.

cdr3_length	d_call	clone_size	v_call	j_call	cdr3_aa	cdr3_nt
14	TRBD1	NA	TRBV5-1	TRBJ2-5	CASSPQTGEETQYF	TGCGCCAGCAGCCCCCAGACAGGGGAAGAGACCCAGTACTTC
15	NA	once	TRBV5-1	TRBJ1-2	CASSLVLEDPYGYTF	TGCGCCAGCAGCTTGGTTCTGGAGGACCCTTATGGCTACACCTTC
15	TRBD1	few	TRBV7-9	TRBJ2-5	CASSLGDSKQETQYF	TGTGCCAGCAGCTTAGGGGACAGCAAACAAGAGACCCAGTACTTC
15	NA	NA	TRBV5-6	TRBJ2-7	CASTSEGDTPYEQYF	TGTGCCAGCACCTCCGAGGGGGACACCCCCTACGAGCAGTACTTC
15	TRBD1	NA	TRBV6-5	TRBJ2-1	CASRRDRPTYNEQFF	TGTGCCAGCAGGCGGGACAGGCCCACCTACAATGAGCAGTTCTTC
16	TRBD2	NA	TRBV30	TRBJ2-5	CACTEPSSGVQETQYF	TGTGCCTGTACCGAGCCCTCTAGCGGGGTACAAGAGACCCAGTACTTC
12	NA	NA	TRBV7-2	TRBJ2-7	CASSTTSYEQYF	TGTGCCAGCAGCACTACTAGCTACGAGCAGTACTTC
13	NA	few	TRBV2	TRBJ2-2	CASSDELHGELFF	TGTGCCAGCAGTGACGAACTGCACGGGGAGCTGTTTTTT
13	NA	few	TRBV5-5	TRBJ1-4	CASSFFRGEKLFF	TGTGCCAGCAGCTTCTTTCGGGGTGAAAAACTGTTTTTT
13	TRBD1	NA	TRBV18	TRBJ1-4	CASSRDSNEKLFF	TGTGCCAGCTCGCGGGACAGTAATGAAAAACTGTTTTTT
16	NA	NA	TRBV5-4	TRBJ2-3	CASSLLSGTRTDTQYF	TGTGCCAGCAGCTTGTTATCGGGGACTCGCACAGATACGCAGTATTTT
12	NA	NA	TRBV6-2/TRBV6-3	TRBJ1-1	CASTPRVPPAFF	TGTGCCAGCACCCCCCGAGTTCCTCCAGCTTTCTTT
14	NA	NA	TRBV7-9	TRBJ1-1	CASSLTWDSYEAFF	TGTGCCAGCAGCTTAACGTGGGACTCCTATGAAGCTTTCTTT
14	NA	NA	TRBV4-1	TRBJ1-4	CASSQPRGGEELFF	TGCGCCAGCAGCCAACCCCGGGGGGGAGAGGAACTGTTTTTT
14	NA	NA	TRBV3-1/TRBV3-2	TRBJ2-3	CASSPGWGTDTQYF	TGTGCCAGCAGCCCGGGGTGGGGCACAGATACGCAGTATTTT
15	NA	NA	TRBV5-1	TRBJ2-1	CASSLERPSYNEQFF	TGCGCCAGCAGCTTGGAGCGGCCCTCCTACAATGAGCAGTTCTTC
13	NA	few	TRBV5-6	TRBJ1-3	CASNTGWGNTIYF	TGTGCCAGCAACACAGGGTGGGGAAACACCATATATTTT
13	NA	NA	TRBV2	TRBJ1-2	CASSPQPHYGYTF	TGTGCCAGCAGTCCACAGCCCCACTATGGCTACACCTTC
18	TRBD1	NA	TRBV19	TRBJ1-5	CASSITWTGRVSNQPQHF	TGTGCCAGTAGCATCACCTGGACAGGGAGAGTAAGCAATCAGCCCCAGCATTTT
15	TRBD1	few	TRBV5-4	TRBJ2-1	CASRYGQGVGNEQFF	TGTGCCAGCAGATACGGACAGGGGGTCGGCAATGAGCAGTTCTTC
13	NA	NA	TRBV14	TRBJ1-1	CASSQDAAPAAFF	TGTGCCAGCAGCCAAGATGCGGCCCCAGCAGCTTTCTTT
16	NA	NA	TRBV4-1	TRBJ2-3	CASSLVDRGTLDTQYF	TGCGCCAGCAGCCTAGTTGACCGGGGGACCTTAGATACGCAGTATTTT
15	NA	NA	TRBV5-1	TRBJ2-1	CASSLGSEVYNEQFF	TGCGCCAGCAGCTTGGGGTCAGAGGTCTACAATGAGCAGTTCTTC
13	NA	once	TRBV4-1	TRBJ1-1	CASSRAFGTEAFF	TGCGCCAGCAGCCGGGCGTTCGGCACTGAAGCTTTCTTT
15	TRBD1	once	TRBV18	TRBJ1-5	CASSPPGQGNQPQHF	TGTGCCAGCTCACCACCGGGACAGGGCAATCAGCCCCAGCATTTT
15	TRBD1	NA	TRBV2	TRBJ1-5	CASRLDRGPAQPQHF	TGTGCCAGCAGACTAGACAGGGGGCCCGCCCAGCCCCAGCATTTT
14	NA	NA	TRBV18	TRBJ1-2	CASSLLRDNYGYTF	TGTGCCAGCTCACTCCTCCGAGACAATTATGGCTACACCTTC
14	TRBD2	once	TRBV3-1/TRBV3-2	TRBJ2-5	CASGTSGSRETQYF	TGTGCCAGCGGGACTAGCGGGAGTCGGGAGACCCAGTACTTC
14	NA	NA	TRBV3-1/TRBV3-2	TRBJ1-5	CASSSRDTGQPQHF	TGTGCCAGCAGCTCCCGGGACACCGGCCAGCCCCAGCATTTT
16	TRBD1	once	TRBV24-1	TRBJ1-1	CATSDFTGTGQRKAFF	TGTGCCACCAGTGATTTTACCGGGACAGGGCAGCGAAAAGCTTTCTTT
12	TRBD2	NA	TRBV28	TRBJ2-7	CATLVGGGRAYF	TGTGCCACCCTAGTTGGGGGGGGTCGAGCGTACTTC
17	NA	NA	TRBV18	TRBJ2-6	CASDRGRGYSGANVLTF	TGTGCCAGTGACCGGGGCAGGGGATACTCTGGGGCCAACGTCCTGACTTTC
13	NA	NA	TRBV3-1/TRBV3-2	TRBJ1-2	CASSQGAGTGYTF	TGTGCCAGCAGCCAAGGGGCAGGGACAGGCTACACCTTC
14	NA	once	TRBV6-5	TRBJ2-7	CASQTGTGPYEQYF	TGTGCCAGCCAAACAGGGACGGGCCCCTACGAGCAGTACTTC
13	NA	NA	TRBV10-1	TRBJ1-2	CASSPALDYGYTF	TGCGCCAGCAGCCCAGCGTTGGACTATGGCTACACCTTC
17	TRBD1	NA	TRBV7-9	TRBJ1-2	CASSPGVRTGGDYGYTF	TGTGCCAGCAGCCCGGGGGTTAGGACAGGGGGTGACTATGGCTACACCTTC
16	TRBD1	few	TRBV24-1	TRBJ2-6	CATSGDRISGANVLTF	TGTGCCACCAGTGGGGACAGGATCTCTGGGGCCAACGTCCTGACTTTC
16	TRBD1	NA	TRBV19	TRBJ1-4	CASRGDRRATNEKLFF	TGTGCCTCGAGAGGGGACAGGCGTGCAACTAATGAAAAACTGTTTTTT
14	TRBD1	NA	TRBV18	TRBJ1-5	CASSRDRSNQPQHF	TGTGCCAGCTCCCGGGACAGGAGCAATCAGCCCCAGCATTTT
12	NA	NA	TRBV29-1	TRBJ1-2	CSVEADFYGYTF	TGCAGCGTTGAAGCGGACTTCTATGGCTACACCTTC
16	TRBD2	NA	TRBV3-1/TRBV3-2	TRBJ2-5	CASSRRGLAGEETQYF	TGTGCCAGCAGCCGTCGGGGACTAGCGGGAGAGGAGACCCAGTACTTC
18	TRBD1	NA	TRBV5-1	TRBJ2-5	CASSSPTGGYPRGETQYF	TGCGCCAGCAGCTCTCCGACAGGGGGGTACCCTCGGGGAGAGACCCAGTACTTC
14	NA	few	TRBV5-6	TRBJ2-7	CASSLSVRGDEQYF	TGTGCCAGCAGCTTGTCTGTCAGGGGGGACGAGCAGTACTTC
16	TRBD2	NA	TRBV3-1/TRBV3-2	TRBJ2-3	CASSHARGGGADTQYF	TGTGCCAGCAGCCACGCGCGGGGGGGTGGGGCGGATACGCAGTATTTT
15	TRBD1	NA	TRBV3-1/TRBV3-2	TRBJ2-1	CASSPTGVRDNEQFF	TGTGCCAGCAGCCCCACAGGGGTGCGAGACAATGAGCAGTTCTTC
22	TRBD1	NA	TRBV7-6	TRBJ2-1	CASSLALKPGQGATSVGNEQFF	TGTGCCAGCAGCTTAGCGTTGAAACCGGGACAGGGGGCAACTTCGGTGGGCAATGAGCAGTTCTTC
15	TRBD1	NA	TRBV19	TRBJ1-5	CASSPDRGQLQPQHF	TGTGCCAGTAGCCCCGACAGGGGGCAATTGCAGCCCCAGCATTTT
16	NA	NA	TRBV7-2	TRBJ2-1	CASSGRDSSSYNEQFF	TGTGCCAGCAGCGGACGGGACTCGAGCTCCTACAATGAGCAGTTCTTC
14	TRBD2	NA	TRBV19	TRBJ2-3	CASQTSGSSDTQYF	TGTGCCAGCCAGACTAGCGGGAGTTCAGATACGCAGTATTTT
14	NA	NA	TRBV6-1	TRBJ2-7	CASSEVSGMGEQYF	TGTGCCAGCAGTGAGGTTTCGGGGATGGGGGAGCAGTACTTC
15	NA	NA	TRBV11-3	TRBJ2-6	CASSSRGSGANVLTF	TGTGCCAGCAGCTCCAGGGGATCTGGGGCCAACGTCCTGACTTTC
15	NA	NA	TRBV18	TRBJ1-6	CASSPREGRDSPLHF	TGTGCCAGCTCACCGAGGGAGGGCAGGGATTCACCCCTCCACTTT
13	TRBD2	once	TRBV7-2	TRBJ2-7	CASSPRGGYEQYF	TGTGCCAGCAGCCCGCGGGGGGGCTACGAGCAGTACTTC